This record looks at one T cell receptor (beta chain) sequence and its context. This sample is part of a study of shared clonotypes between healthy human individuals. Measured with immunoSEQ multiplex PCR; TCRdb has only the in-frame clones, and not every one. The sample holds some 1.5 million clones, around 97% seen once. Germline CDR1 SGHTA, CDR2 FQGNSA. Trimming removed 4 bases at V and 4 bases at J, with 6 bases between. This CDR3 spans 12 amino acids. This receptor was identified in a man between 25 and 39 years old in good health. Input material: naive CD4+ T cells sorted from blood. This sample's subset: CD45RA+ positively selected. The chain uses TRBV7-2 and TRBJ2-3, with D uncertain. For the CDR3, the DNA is TGTGCCAGCAGCTCCCCAGCAGATACGCAGTATTTT. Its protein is CASSSPADTQYF.